The 14 T cell receptor beta chains given below trace back to one sample, sequenced in a study of neurological immune-mediated disorders. In TCRdb, the 5' RACE reads were re-called with MiXCR into one record per CDR3 protein. Here the sample spans about 84,000 distinct CDR3 sequences, 10% being singletons. The sample consisted of PBMCs. All receptors derive from a middle-aged man in good health.

This clonotype has more than one count but fewer than ten. The V call is TRBV5-6, the J call TRBJ2-5, with 15 bases identical to TRBD2. The CDR3 sequence is 19 residues long. Unmatched junction bases numbered 14, after V lost 4 bases and J lost 4 bases. Germline CDR1 and CDR2: SGHDT and YYEEEE. The CDR3 bases are TGTGCCAGCAGCGTCGGACTAGCGGGAGGGCCGGTCTGGGGAGAGACCCAGTACTTC. It translates to CASSVGLAGGPVWGETQYF.

This clonotype was detected only once. The chain couples TRBV20-1 to TRBJ2-1, with TRBD2 matching over 12 bases. Per germline, CDR1 DFQATT and CDR2 SNEGSKA (reference sequence). The J segment lost 9 bases and the V segment lost 3 bases, leaving 9 bases of the junction unmatched. The CDR3 covers 15 residues. CDR3 sequence (DNA): TGCAGTGCTAGGTTGGCTAGCGGGAGGGCTGGTGAGCAGTTCTTC. Translating it yields CSARLASGRAGEQFF.

This clonotype was recorded many times. The CDR3 DNA is TGTGCCAGCAGGCTTGGACGGACAGGTGAAGCTTTCTTT. This gives the protein CASRLGRTGEAFF. The rearrangement links TRBV5-5 to TRBJ1-1, with 7 bases matching TRBD1. V trimming: 5 bases; J trimming: 7 bases; junction bases outside the gene matches: 8. The CDR3 spans 13 residues. Germline V gene data show CDR1 as SGHKS and CDR2 as YYEKEE (reference sequence).

This clonotype is large in the sample. This chain links TRBV20-1 with TRBJ1-2; D may be TRBD1 (6 bases). V was cut by 0 bases and J by 0 bases, with 11 bases left in between. This CDR3 is 15 amino acids long. Germline V gene sequence: CDR1 DFQATT, CDR2 SNEGSKA (reference sequence). The CDR3 protein is CSARDLGGTNYGYTF. The DNA for the CDR3 is TGCAGTGCTAGAGATCTGGGGGGCACTAACTATGGCTACACCTTC.

This clonotype has a count of ten or more. J is TRBJ2-7 and V is TRBV18; possible D gene TRBD2, 6 bases. Germline CDR1 reads KGHSH; CDR2 reads LQKENI. The CDR3 length is 15 residues. The germline V and J ends were trimmed by 3 bases and 4 bases, with 16 bases remaining between them. This chain's CDR3 is CASSPGASDPYEQYF. The CDR3 coding sequence is TGTGCCAGCTCACCCGGGGCTAGCGACCCATACGAGCAGTACTTC.

The table lists this clonotype with many counts. The rearrangement links TRBV7-9 to TRBJ1-1, with D possibly TRBD1 on 5 matching bases. The CDR3 covers 17 residues. Germline CDR1 is SEHNR and CDR2 is FQNEAQ (reference sequence). V was clipped by 3 bases and J by 0 bases, with 17 bases between them. The CDR3 region is CASSFWGSGVMNTEAFF. DNA for the CDR3: TGTGCCAGCAGCTTTTGGGGCAGTGGGGTTATGAACACTGAAGCTTTCTTT.

This clonotype was seen repeatedly, ten times or more. The V call is TRBV15, the J call TRBJ1-2; no reliable D call. Trimming took 1 base from V and 5 from J, leaving 14 bases between them. The CDR3 is made up of 15 amino acids. The germline V gene encodes CDR1 LNHNV and CDR2 YYDKDF (reference sequence). CDR3 nucleotides: TGTGCCACCAGCAGAGGGCGGGGAACCCTATATGGCTACACCTTC. This encodes CATSRGRGTLYGYTF.

This clonotype was observed many times. The gene calls are TRBV7-8 and TRBJ2-7; D is uncertain. The CDR3 runs to 12 residues. Germline CDR1 and CDR2: SGHVS and FQNEAQ. The germline V and J ends were trimmed by 2 bases and 4 bases, with 6 bases remaining between them. The CDR3 DNA sequence: TGTGCCAGCAGCTTACCTGAGTACGAGCAGTACTTC. Its protein is CASSLPEYEQYF.

At least ten counts were recorded for this clonotype. V usage is TRBV6-1 and J usage is TRBJ2-3, with TRBD1 matching over 9 bases. CDR3 length: 15 residues. Germline V lookup: CDR1 MNHNS, CDR2 SASEGT. Trimming at V came to 5 bases and at J to 4 bases, leaving 7 bases not matched to a gene. The CDR3 protein is CASSFGTGFPDTQYF. CDR3 bases: TGTGCCAGCAGTTTCGGGACAGGGTTTCCAGATACGCAGTATTTT.

This clonotype was seen repeatedly, ten times or more. V usage is TRBV12-3 or TRBV12-4 and J usage is TRBJ1-1; 9 nucleotides match TRBD1. Losses at the gene ends were 8 bases for V and 1 base for J; bases not matched to a gene: 8. The CDR3 runs 15 residues. CDR3 nucleotides: TGTGCCAGCTCCATCGGGACAGGGTCGAACACTGAAGCTTTCTTT. It encodes CASSIGTGSNTEAFF.

Many counts were recorded for this clonotype. V is TRBV25-1 and J is TRBJ1-2; D is perhaps TRBD1 (6 bases). Looked up from germline, CDR1 is MGHDK and CDR2 is SYGVNS. V dropped 3 bases and J dropped 0 bases, with 14 bases sitting between them. The CDR3 has 16 residues. CDR3 protein: CASSDSDRPSNYGYTF. CDR3 sequence (DNA): TGTGCCAGCAGTGACTCGGACAGACCTTCTAACTATGGCTACACCTTC.

Turning to this clonotype: One end of the junction is discordant with germline, which a read error may explain. The chain joins TRBV7-7 to TRBJ2-1; D is perhaps TRBD1 (5 bases). Germline V gives CDR1 SSHAT, CDR2 FNYEAQ (reference sequence). This CDR3 is built from 15 residues. The CDR3 DNA reads as TGTGCTAGCAGCTTAAGTCTGGACACCTACAATGAGCAGTTCTTC. Translated, it gives CASSLSLDTYNEQFF.

This clonotype was recorded many times. The V and J genes are TRBV5-1 and TRBJ2-4, with 10 bases fitting TRBD1. Germline-derived CDR1 and CDR2 are SGHRS and YFSETQ. The CDR3 covers 16 residues. V trimming: 2 bases; J trimming: 1 base; junction bases outside the gene matches: 3. CDR3 DNA: TGCGCCAGCAGCTTCTTGGGACAGGGGGCCAAAAACATTCAGTACTTC. It yields the protein CASSFLGQGAKNIQYF.

This clonotype occurred many times. The rearrangement joins TRBV5-1 to TRBJ2-7; 7 bases line up with TRBD1. This CDR3 region has 14 residues. V was pared by 0 bases and J by 6 bases, with 6 bases of the junction left unmatched. Germline CDR1 reads SGHRS; CDR2 reads YFSETQ. The CDR3 protein is CASSLGGGAAEQYF. In DNA, the CDR3 is TGCGCCAGCAGCTTGGGAGGGGGCGCAGCCGAGCAGTACTTC.